The following is a TCR beta chain sequence with its context. Its antigen is currently unknown. The data stem from a study of vaccination and CD4 T cells after COVID-19. Researchers used the Oncomine TCR Beta short-read assay to sequence DNA from cultured CD4+ T cells. It was cultured CD4+ T cells from which genomic DNA was extracted. TCRdb recomputed calls from the PCR reads with MiXCR, one row per CDR3 protein. Of some 10,000 distinct CDR3 sequences listed, about 35% are singletons. Indicated treatment: roughly ten-day PBMC culture with coronavirus spike peptide pools or control peptides (ViraFEST assay). The unexposed donor gave CD4+ T cells before the COVID-19 pandemic (2011-2018). Germline V gives CDR1 SGHTA, CDR2 FQGNSA. Trimming left V 5 bases short and J 2 bases short, with 13 bases between. There are 16 residues in the CDR3.

The chain has TRBV7-2 and TRBJ2-6; D is undetermined. The clonotype comes from a human donor in good health. Sequenced material: CD4+ T cells from blood, cultured in vitro. CDR3 region: CASSPYPQPGANVLTF. The CDR3 DNA reads as TGTGCCAGCAGCCCATACCCTCAGCCTGGGGCCAACGTCCTGACTTTC.